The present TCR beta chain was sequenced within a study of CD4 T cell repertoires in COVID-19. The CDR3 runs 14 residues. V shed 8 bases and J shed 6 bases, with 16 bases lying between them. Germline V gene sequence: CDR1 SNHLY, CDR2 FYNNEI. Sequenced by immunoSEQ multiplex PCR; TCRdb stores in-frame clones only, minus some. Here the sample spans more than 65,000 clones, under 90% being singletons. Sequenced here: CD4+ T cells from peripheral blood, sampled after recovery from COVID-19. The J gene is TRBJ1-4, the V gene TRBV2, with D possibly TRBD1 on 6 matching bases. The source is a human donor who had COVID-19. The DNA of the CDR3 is TGTGCCAGCGGAAGGACAGATGTCTATGAAAAACTGTTTTTT. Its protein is CASGRTDVYEKLFF.